The next 23 T cell receptor beta chains were all read from a single sample in a study of a mutant IDH1 vaccine in newly diagnosed glioma. Their antigens are not known. Indicated time point: week 23, last vaccination. A 20-mer mutant IDH1 peptide at 300 ug was injected subcutaneously with topical imiquimod. Produced via immunoSEQ multiplex PCR; TCRdb's table is partial and in-frame only. Of about 82,000 clones in the sample, roughly 85% were seen once. The sequencing used PBMCs, collected from a glioma patient whose treatment included an IDH1 peptide vaccine. Receptors were obtained from a man in his thirties or forties with glioma. Some clones in this sample may be carry-over from other donors' samples.

To note about this clone: Other DNA sequences of this sample code for an identical CDR3. The V gene is TRBV5-1, the J gene TRBJ1-2; maybe TRBD1 (5 bases). The germline V gene has CDR1 SGHRS and CDR2 YFSETQ. The CDR3 is 14 amino acids. Deletions cut 0 bases from V and 0 bases from J, with 6 bases between. The CDR3: CASSLEGANYGYTF. The DNA of the CDR3 is TGCGCCAGCAGCTTGGAAGGGGCTAACTATGGCTACACCTTC.

The chain is built from TRBV28 and TRBJ2-5, with 7 bases aligning to TRBD1. Looked up from germline, CDR1 is MDHEN and CDR2 is SYDVKM. The junction had 8 bases not matched to a gene; V was cut back by 5 bases and J by 2 bases. The CDR3 is 15 residues long. CDR3 coding DNA: TGTGCCAGCAGTAAATCGGGACAGACACAAGAGACCCAGTACTTC. It codes for CASSKSGQTQETQYF.

This clone was observed once. This rearrangement joins TRBV18 to TRBJ1-5; D not resolved. In germline, CDR1 is KGHSH, CDR2 LQKENI. CDR3 length: 13 amino acids. Deletions cut 6 bases from V and 2 bases from J, with 8 bases between. The CDR3 protein is CASSEVGNQPQHF. For the CDR3, the DNA is TGTGCCAGCTCGGAGGTAGGCAATCAGCCCCAGCATTTT. The variable domain in full, with the rest retrieved from reference TRBV18 and TRBJ1-5, is NAGVMQNPRHLVRRRGQEARLRCSPMKGHSHVYWYRQLPEEGLKFMVYLQKENIIDESGMPKERFSAEFPKEGPSILRIQQVVRGDSAAYFCASSEVGNQPQHFGDGTRLSIL.

The chain uses TRBV9 and TRBJ2-1, with 12 bases aligning to TRBD2. Losses at the gene ends were 3 bases for V and 5 bases for J; bases not matched to a gene: 15. The CDR3 has 19 amino acids. In germline, CDR1 is SGDLS, CDR2 YYNGEE. CDR3 residues: CASSAIEGGGLAGHNEQFF. CDR3 sequence (DNA): TGTGCCAGCAGCGCAATCGAGGGTGGGGGACTAGCGGGCCACAATGAGCAGTTCTTC.

The V gene is TRBV6-1, the J gene TRBJ1-4; tentatively, D is TRBD1 (5 bases). CDR1 MNHNS and CDR2 SASEGT come from the germline V gene. V dropped 4 bases and J dropped 8 bases, with 11 bases sitting between them. This CDR3 has 13 residues. The CDR3, as DNA: TGTGCCAGCAGTGTTGACAGCGGGGAAAAACTGTTTTTT. Protein: CASSVDSGEKLFF.

This clone came up a few times. This chain links TRBV5-1 with TRBJ2-7; tentatively, D is TRBD2 (6 bases). Trimming left V 0 bases short and J 3 bases short, with 7 bases between. This CDR3 region has 13 residues. Germline CDR1 SGHRS, CDR2 YFSETQ. The CDR3 sequence: CASSLDGGYEQYF. CDR3 coding DNA: TGCGCCAGCAGCTTGGACGGGGGCTACGAGCAGTACTTC.

This sequence joins TRBV19 and TRBJ1-6; D call uncertain. Per germline, CDR1 LNHDA and CDR2 SQIVND (reference sequence). V was clipped by 1 base and J by 8 bases, with 15 bases between them. The CDR3 totals 16 residues. CDR3: CASSIADELLDSPLHF. The CDR3 nucleotides are TGTGCCAGTAGTATAGCAGACGAGCTCCTCGATTCACCCCTCCACTTT.

This chain links TRBV30 with TRBJ1-2; no reliable D call. CDR3 size: 11 residues. Germline V CDR1 and CDR2: GTSNPN, SVGIG (reference sequence). The germline V and J ends were trimmed by 0 bases and 8 bases, with 7 bases remaining between them. The DNA for the CDR3 is TGTGCCTGGAGTGTGAGGAGAGGCTACACCTTC. This encodes CAWSVRRGYTF.

The CDR3 is CASSFTGGVDYGYTF. The CDR3 nucleotides read TGCGCCAGCAGCTTTACAGGGGGCGTCGACTATGGCTACACCTTC. The gene calls are TRBV5-1 and TRBJ1-2; 9 bases are a match to TRBD1. Germline trimming cut 2 bases from V and 3 bases from J; bases unmatched to any gene: 5. The CDR3 is 15 amino acids. Germline V gene sequence: CDR1 SGHRS, CDR2 YFSETQ.

The chain employs TRBV7-7 and TRBJ2-5; TRBD2 matches 13 bases. The CDR3 loop spans 16 amino acids. Trimming removed 5 bases from V and 5 bases from J; junction bases left unmatched: 8. Germline CDR1 is SSHAT and CDR2 is FNYEAQ (reference sequence). CDR3 region: CASSRDGGLAGETQYF. The CDR3 coding sequence is TGTGCCAGCAGCAGAGATGGGGGACTAGCGGGGGAGACCCAGTACTTC.

This clone was picked up a small number of times. The rearrangement links TRBV6-1 to TRBJ1-2; a possible D gene is TRBD1 (5 bases). Germline loops: CDR1 MNHNS, CDR2 SASEGT. Trimming removed 3 bases at V and 5 bases at J, with 7 bases between. There are 12 residues in the CDR3. CDR3 loop: CASSDRDYGYTF. CDR3 sequence (DNA): TGTGCCAGCAGTGACAGGGATTATGGCTACACCTTC.

J is TRBJ1-3 and V is TRBV7-2, with unresolved D. CDR3 length equals 15 residues. Germline CDR1 is SGHTA and CDR2 is FQGNSA. Trimming removed 5 bases from V and 2 bases from J, with 13 bases in between. In DNA form, the CDR3 reads TGTGCCAGCAGCATTGACCGGGGTACTGGAAACACCATATATTTT. Protein sequence: CASSIDRGTGNTIYF.

The rearrangement joins TRBV11-2 to TRBJ2-3; D ambiguous. This CDR3 has 13 residues. V was cut by 5 bases and J by 8 bases, with 14 bases left in between. Germline V gene lookup returns CDR1 SGHAT and CDR2 FQNNGV. CDR3 DNA: TGTGCCAGCAGCGGGATGGGATCGGGTACGCAGTATTTT. This sequence encodes CASSGMGSGTQYF.

The rearrangement joins TRBV29-1 to TRBJ2-1; TRBD2 matches at 7 bases. Germline V gene sequence: CDR1 SQVTM, CDR2 ANQGSEA. The J segment lost 14 bases and the V segment lost 1 base, leaving 8 bases of the junction unmatched. This CDR3 spans 12 amino acids. CDR3 region: CSVEVAGRPKFF. The CDR3 nucleotides are TGCAGCGTTGAAGTAGCGGGTCGACCTAAGTTCTTC.

V usage is TRBV27 and J usage is TRBJ1-1; D uncertain. The CDR3 length is 14 residues. Trimming took off 2 bases at V and 4 bases at J, with 11 bases between the two ends. Per germline, CDR1 MNHEY and CDR2 SMNVEV (reference sequence). The DNA for the CDR3 is TGTGCCAGCAGTTTAATCCCGGGATCCACTGAAGCTTTCTTT. It is translated as CASSLIPGSTEAFF.

The J gene is TRBJ1-2, the V gene TRBV15; D is ambiguous. Germline V gene data show CDR1 as LNHNV and CDR2 as YYDKDF (reference sequence). The CDR3 extends over 19 amino acids. The V and J ends lost 5 bases and 1 base respectively, with 26 bases between them. CDR3 in DNA: TGTGCCACCAGCCGATCGTCCGGTCGGACGCGAGAAATTAACTATGGCTACACCTTC. Its protein is CATSRSSGRTREINYGYTF. Drawing the rest from reference TRBV15 and TRBJ1-2, the complete variable domain is DAMVIQNPRYQVTQFGKPVTLSCSQTLNHNVMYWYQQKSSQAPKLLFHYYDKDFNNEADTPDNFQSRRPNTSFCFLDIRSPGLGDTAMYLCATSRSSGRTREINYGYTFGSGTRLTVV.

The V and J genes are TRBV6-6 and TRBJ2-3, with TRBD1 identical over 7 bases. V was pared by 7 bases and J by 1 base, with 8 bases of the junction left unmatched. The CDR3 is made up of 15 amino acids. CDR1 MNHNY and CDR2 SVGAGI come from the germline V gene (reference sequence). CDR3 in amino acids: CASKGGAFRTDTQYF. The CDR3 DNA reads TGTGCCAGCAAAGGGGGCGCCTTCCGCACAGATACGCAGTATTTT.

This chain uses TRBV2 with TRBJ2-7; D may be TRBD1 or TRBD2 (5 bases each). Germline values: CDR1 SNHLY, CDR2 FYNNEI. Trimming cost V 2 bases and J 2 bases, with 13 bases left between them. There are 15 residues in the CDR3. The CDR3 region has the DNA TGTGCCAGCAGTGAATCTCAGGGAGTCCCCTACGAGCAGTACTTC. Its translation: CASSESQGVPYEQYF.

The genes are TRBV25-1 and TRBJ1-2; the D gene is possibly TRBD1 (6 bases). This CDR3 spans 13 amino acids. V shed 2 bases and J shed 2 bases, with 6 bases lying between them. CDR1 MGHDK and CDR2 SYGVNS come from the germline V gene. The CDR3 sequence: CASSEDRNYGYTF. DNA of the CDR3: TGTGCCAGCAGTGAAGACAGGAACTATGGCTACACCTTC.

The V call is TRBV4-3, the J call TRBJ2-5, with D possibly TRBD1 on 7 matching bases. Germline V gene sequence: CDR1 LGHNA, CDR2 YSLEER. The V end lost 1 base, the J end lost 5 bases, and 8 bases lay between the germline ends. CDR3 length: 13 amino acids. CDR3 coding DNA: TGCGCCAGCAGCCAAGCAGGGGGGGAGACCCAGTACTTC. Its translation: CASSQAGGETQYF.

The V call is TRBV7-3, the J call TRBJ2-2; D is undetermined. V lost 5 bases and J 0 bases, leaving 10 bases between the germline ends. There are 15 residues in the CDR3. The germline V gene encodes CDR1 SGHTA and CDR2 FQGTGA. As DNA, the CDR3 is TGTGCCAGCAGCAAAGACATATCGAACACCGGGGAGCTGTTTTTT. Amino acids: CASSKDISNTGELFF.

The gene calls are TRBV28 and TRBJ1-3; maybe TRBD1 (5 bases). Trimming stripped 6 bases from V and 2 bases from J, with 14 bases between. CDR1 MDHEN and CDR2 SYDVKM come from the germline V gene. This CDR3 spans 15 amino acids. CDR3 in amino acids: CASSEQDTTGNTIYF. The CDR3 DNA reads as TGTGCCAGCAGCGAACAGGACACAACTGGAAACACCATATATTTT.

The chain is built from TRBV19 and TRBJ1-5; D is unclear. V was shortened by 8 bases and J by 2 bases, with 10 bases between the two germline ends. CDR3 length equals 13 residues. Germline lookup yields CDR1 LNHDA and CDR2 SQIVND (reference sequence). The CDR3 loop is CASRAVGNQPQHF. The CDR3 nucleotides read TGTGCCAGTCGGGCCGTGGGCAATCAGCCCCAGCATTTT. Drawing the rest from reference TRBV19 and TRBJ1-5, the complete variable domain is DGGITQSPKYLFRKEGQNVTLSCEQNLNHDAMYWYRQDPGQGLRLIYYSQIVNDFQKGDIAEGYSVSREKKESFPLTVTSAQKNPTAFYLCASRAVGNQPQHFGDGTRLSIL.